Below are 22 T cell receptor beta chains sequenced from a single sample in a study of blood T cell repertoires in COVID-19. Profiled with immunoSEQ multiplex PCR; TCRdb holds only in-frame clones, not every one. This sample has around 620,000 clones; 85% to 90% occur once, and the top ten carry roughly 0.25%. The material sequenced was peripheral blood. Receptors were obtained from a woman under 30 with acute or convalescent COVID-19.

This chain joins TRBV5-6 and TRBJ2-2; TRBD2 agrees at 13 bases. Trimming at V came to 1 base and at J to 6 bases, leaving 3 bases not matched to a gene. Germline assignment: CDR1 SGHDT and CDR2 YYEEEE. CDR3 length: 16 residues. In DNA form, the CDR3 reads TGTGCCAGCAGCTTGTGGACTAGCGGGGGTCCCGGGGAGCTGTTTTTT. Protein sequence: CASSLWTSGGPGELFF.

The rearrangement uses TRBV15 and TRBJ1-1, with a tentative D call TRBD1 (5 bases). The length of the CDR3 is 14 residues. Trimming shortened V by 0 bases and J by 2 bases, and 7 bases separated the two germline ends. Looked up from germline, CDR1 is LNHNV and CDR2 is YYDKDF (reference sequence). As DNA, the CDR3 is TGTGCCACCAGCAGAGACAGGGTCAACACTGAAGCTTTCTTT. This gives the protein CATSRDRVNTEAFF.

V usage is TRBV2 and J usage is TRBJ1-2; 8 positions match TRBD1. CDR3 length: 16 residues. Looked up from germline, CDR1 is SNHLY and CDR2 is FYNNEI. V was pared by 1 base and J by 2 bases, with 6 bases of the junction left unmatched. In DNA, the CDR3 is TGTGCCAGCAGTGAAGGGACAGGGAGCGGAAACTATGGCTACACCTTC. Protein: CASSEGTGSGNYGYTF.

This sequence joins TRBV25-1 and TRBJ1-1; 8 nucleotides align to TRBD1. The V gene end was trimmed by 4 bases and the J gene end by 7 bases; junction bases not matched to a gene: 5. The CDR3 covers 13 residues. CDR1 is MGHDK and CDR2 is SYGVNS in the germline V gene. CDR3 nucleotide sequence: TGTGCCAGCAGTGGAGGACAGGGTCATGAAGCTTTCTTT. It yields the protein CASSGGQGHEAFF.

For the CDR3, the DNA is TGTGCCAGCAGTTCCGGGGGGGTAGGGCCCTATGGCTACACCTTC. The encoded protein is CASSSGGVGPYGYTF. This sequence joins TRBV27 and TRBJ1-2; TRBD1 might be the D (5 bases). The CDR3 covers 15 residues. V was shortened by 4 bases and J by 4 bases, with 16 bases between the two germline ends. The germline gives CDR1 MNHEY, CDR2 SMNVEV (reference sequence).

This rearrangement joins TRBV30 to TRBJ1-1; 10 bases agree with TRBD1. V lost 4 bases, J lost 5 bases, and 10 bases stayed unmatched. In germline, CDR1 is GTSNPN, CDR2 SVGIG (reference sequence). The CDR3 is made up of 15 amino acids. This chain's CDR3 is CAWTISPGQGTEAFF. CDR3 DNA sequence: TGTGCCTGGACGATTTCACCGGGACAGGGGACTGAAGCTTTCTTT. The variable domain in full, completed from reference TRBV30 and TRBJ1-1, reads SQTIHQWPATLVQPVGSPLSLECTVEGTSNPNLYWYRQAAGRGLQLLFYSVGIGQISSEVPQNLSASRPQDRQFILSSKKLLLSDSGFYLCAWTISPGQGTEAFFGQGTRLTVV.

The genes are TRBV7-2 and TRBJ1-1; D unclear. Per the germline V gene, CDR1 is SGHTA and CDR2 is FQGNSA. Deletions cut 1 base from V and 0 bases from J, with 9 bases between. This CDR3 contains 15 residues. The chain's CDR3 is CASSLETVMNTEAFF. CDR3 coding DNA: TGTGCCAGCAGCTTAGAAACAGTTATGAACACTGAAGCTTTCTTT.

This clone was found once. The CDR3, as DNA: TGCGCCAGCAGCCAAATCCACGGACAGGGAGACCCCGGGGGCTACACCTTC. This gives the protein CASSQIHGQGDPGGYTF. The chain links TRBV4-3 to TRBJ1-2; 8 positions agree with TRBD1. Germline V gene sequence: CDR1 LGHNA, CDR2 YSLEER. With V trimmed by 2 bases and J by 8 bases, 16 bases remained unmatched. There are 17 residues in the CDR3.

A single count supports this clone. This chain uses TRBV30 with TRBJ2-1, with D maybe TRBD2 (7 bases). V dropped 3 bases and J dropped 6 bases, with 15 bases sitting between them. The CDR3 has 14 amino acids. Germline V gives CDR1 GTSNPN, CDR2 SVGIG (reference sequence). Here the CDR3 reads CAWSSRGAINEQFF. The DNA of the CDR3 is TGTGCCTGGAGCTCCCGGGGGGCGATCAATGAGCAGTTCTTC.

The V call is TRBV27, the J call TRBJ2-2, with TRBD2 matching 7 bases. After removal of 4 bases from V and 1 base from J, the junction contained 9 bases not matched to a gene. The CDR3 is made up of 17 amino acids. CDR1 is MNHEY and CDR2 is SMNVEV in the germline V gene (reference sequence). CDR3 in DNA: TGTGCCAGCAGTTCACCCTCCTGGGGGGGGAACACCGGGGAGCTGTTTTTT. This sequence encodes CASSSPSWGGNTGELFF.

This sequence joins TRBV5-1 and TRBJ2-1; TRBD2 matches at 15 bases. Germline CDR1 is SGHRS and CDR2 is YFSETQ. This CDR3 has 15 amino acids. The trim removed 5 bases at V and 9 bases at J, leaving 6 bases unmatched. The CDR3 sequence is CASRPGLAGGLEQFF. In DNA form, the CDR3 reads TGCGCCAGCAGACCTGGACTAGCGGGGGGGCTTGAGCAGTTCTTC.

This chain joins TRBV15 and TRBJ1-3; weak D call: TRBD1 (5 bases). Germline V lookup: CDR1 LNHNV, CDR2 YYDKDF (reference sequence). The CDR3 runs to 16 residues. Trimming took 1 base from V and 0 from J, leaving 10 bases between them. The CDR3 protein is CATSRVVGGSGNTIYF. The CDR3 DNA reads as TGTGCCACCAGCAGAGTGGTCGGGGGCTCTGGAAACACCATATATTTT. The variable domain in full, with the rest retrieved from reference TRBV15 and TRBJ1-3, is DAMVIQNPRYQVTQFGKPVTLSCSQTLNHNVMYWYQQKSSQAPKLLFHYYDKDFNNEADTPDNFQSRRPNTSFCFLDIRSPGLGDTAMYLCATSRVVGGSGNTIYFGEGSWLTVV.

This rearrangement joins TRBV2 to TRBJ1-2, with TRBD1 matching 9 bases. This CDR3 comprises 14 residues. CDR1 and CDR2 (germline): SNHLY, FYNNEI. V lost 7 bases and J lost 4; bases outside the gene matches: 7. The CDR3 DNA reads as TGTGCCAGCACGATGGGGACAGGGCCCTATGGCTACACCTTC. It yields the protein CASTMGTGPYGYTF.

This chain connects TRBV2 to TRBJ1-1; D not certain. Germline CDR1 and CDR2: SNHLY and FYNNEI. V was pared by 4 bases and J by 0 bases, with 9 bases between. The CDR3 is 14 residues long. The CDR3 nucleotides are TGTGCCAGCAGTGTTGAGGTTCTGAACACTGAAGCTTTCTTT. Amino acid sequence: CASSVEVLNTEAFF.

The chain is built from TRBV7-9 and TRBJ1-2; the match to TRBD1 covers 10 bases. The germline V gene encodes CDR1 SEHNR and CDR2 FQNEAQ (reference sequence). V was clipped by 5 bases and J by 4 bases; unmatched bases: 13. This CDR3 is built from 17 residues. CDR3 in DNA: TGTGCCAGCAGCCGCCGGGACAGGGGCCGTTTGATCTATGGCTACACCTTC. Translation gives CASSRRDRGRLIYGYTF.

This chain links TRBV5-8 with TRBJ1-1, with D possibly matching TRBD1 (6 bases). CDR1 is SGHTS and CDR2 is YDEGEE in the germline V gene. Trimming removed 0 bases from V and 11 bases from J, with 17 bases in between. The CDR3 has 14 amino acids. The CDR3 loop is CASSLDRVGFDAFF. In nucleotides, the CDR3 is TGTGCCAGCAGCTTGGACAGGGTTGGGTTCGACGCTTTCTTT. The complete variable domain, with remaining parts taken from reference TRBV5-8 and TRBJ1-1, reads EAGVTQSPTHLIKTRGQQATLRCSPISGHTSVYWYQQALGLGLQFLLWYDEGEERNRGNFPPRFSGRQFPNYSSELNVNALELEDSALYLCASSLDRVGFDAFFGQGTRLTVV.

As DNA, the CDR3 is TGTGCTAGTGGTTTTGCCCTAGCAGACAGGGGCTATGAAAAACTGTTTTTT. It encodes CASGFALADRGYEKLFF. This sequence joins TRBV12-5 and TRBJ1-4; TRBD1 matches at 8 bases. With 3 bases clipped from V and 6 bases from J, the junction kept 12 bases outside the gene matches. Germline V lookup: CDR1 LGHNT, CDR2 FRNRAP. The CDR3 totals 17 residues. The full variable domain, rest sourced from reference TRBV12-5 and TRBJ1-4, is DARVTQTPRHKVTEMGQEVTMRCQPILGHNTVFWYRQTMMQGLELLAYFRNRAPLDDSGMPKDRFSAEMPDATLATLKIQPSEPRDSAVYFCASGFALADRGYEKLFFGSGTQLSVL.

The rearrangement joins TRBV27 to TRBJ2-7, with unresolved D. The germline V and J ends were trimmed by 1 base and 2 bases, with 9 bases remaining between them. Germline CDR1 and CDR2: MNHEY and SMNVEV (reference sequence). This CDR3 spans 14 amino acids. Here the CDR3 reads CASSLFPGPYEQYF. The DNA for the CDR3 is TGTGCCAGCAGTTTATTTCCAGGCCCCTACGAGCAGTACTTC.

This clone showed up just a few times. The chain uses TRBV6-5 and TRBJ2-5; 7 bases are a match to TRBD1. The CDR3 sequence is 11 residues long. The V segment lost 8 bases and the J segment 4 bases; nucleotides outside the gene matches: 1. CDR1 is MNHEY and CDR2 is SVGAGI in the germline V gene. CDR3 protein: CASWDRETQYF. In DNA, the CDR3 is TGTGCCAGCTGGGACAGAGAGACCCAGTACTTC.

This chain connects TRBV4-3 to TRBJ2-3; the D gene is possibly TRBD1 (5 bases). Germline assignment: CDR1 LGHNA and CDR2 YSLEER. This CDR3 is 14 amino acids long. V was cut by 1 base and J by 0 bases, with 5 bases left in between. CDR3: CASSQGQSTDTQYF. The DNA for the CDR3 is TGCGCCAGCAGCCAAGGACAGAGCACAGATACGCAGTATTTT.

This clone appeared a few times. The rearrangement links TRBV4-1 to TRBJ1-2; D unresolved. Germline V gene data show CDR1 as MGHRA and CDR2 as YSYEKL. Trimming left V 0 bases short and J 7 bases short, with 18 bases between. CDR3 size: 16 residues. The CDR3 DNA follows: TGCGCCAGCAGCCAAGATCCCGCCCTGGAGGAGAGTGGCTACACCTTC. It translates to CASSQDPALEESGYTF.

Concerning this clone: One end of the junction varies from germline; a read error may be responsible. The rearrangement joins TRBV2 to TRBJ1-4; a possible D gene is TRBD1 (6 bases). Germline V lookup: CDR1 SNHLY, CDR2 FYNNEI. CDR3 size: 14 residues. The CDR3 protein is CASSETATSGTPYF. DNA of the CDR3: TGTGCCAGCAGTGAGACGGCGACAAGTGGGACACCTTATTTT.